The rows below give T cell receptor beta chains drawn from one sample of a study of technical replicates of blood from a few donors. TCRdb's copy holds only in-frame clones and misses some; the assay was immunoSEQ multiplex PCR. The sample carries about 72,000 clones, roughly 90% recorded once. Sequenced sample: T cells isolated from PBMCs. The receptors stem from a human donor in good health. CDR3s include the opening cysteine and the closing phenylalanine or tryptophan. Some rows mark clone size as missing; the rest say once, few, many or name a class of expanded clone.

TRBJ1-2	TRBV27	NA	CASSPTSGLNYGYTF
TRBJ1-5	TRBV11-2	NA	CASSLGTGSGSGQPQHF
TRBJ2-1	TRBV6-1	NA	CASGPSGSYEQFF
TRBJ2-5	TRBV11-2	NA	CASSLEGLQETQYF
TRBJ2-1	TRBV4-2	NA	CASSQGLADLNEQFF
TRBJ2-3	TRBV11-3	NA	CASSLRDTQYF
TRBJ1-4	TRBV19	few	CASRGTGIIEKLFF
TRBJ2-7	TRBV2	NA	CASGGQGEQQYF
TRBJ2-7	TRBV27	once	CASSLSRQGSSYEQYF
TRBJ2-3	TRBV11-2	NA	CASTHNTGSGDTQYF
TRBJ2-1	TRBV11-2	NA	CASTPGQGYNEQFF
TRBJ2-1	TRBV5-1	NA	CASSWGQNSYNEQFF
TRBJ2-5	TRBV9	NA	CASSVDLAPPYQETQYF
TRBJ2-5	TRBV27	NA	CASSLVRGIGETQYF
TRBJ2-7	TRBV29-1	NA	CSVLVSRDEQYF
TRBJ1-3	TRBV30	NA	CAWGPGGTGGNTIYF
TRBJ1-1	TRBV4-1	once	CASSQKTRGTEAFF
TRBJ2-1	TRBV20-1	once	CSGREFEEQFF
TRBJ1-1	TRBV6-6	NA	CASSPNRNTEAFF
TRBJ2-7	TRBV27	once	CASRDRTYEQYF